The 7 T cell receptor beta chains in this list originate from one sample, sequenced in a study of OX40 agonist ivuxolimab in advanced cancers. Repertoires were generated with immunoSEQ multiplex PCR, while TCRdb's copy carries only in-frame clones and drops some. The sample records under 70,000 clones, roughly 85% being singletons. Specimen: CD4+ or CD8+ T cells sorted from blood, collected in a trial of the OX40 agonist ivuxolimab. The receptors were sampled from an adult with an advanced solid tumor such as melanoma, head and neck, liver or kidney cancer.

This rearrangement joins TRBV18 to TRBJ1-2; 12 bases line up with TRBD1. This CDR3 has 15 amino acids. The V gene's germline CDR1 is KGHSH and CDR2 LQKENI. With 4 bases clipped from V and 5 bases from J, the junction kept 5 bases outside the gene matches. CDR3 in DNA: TGTGCCAGCTCACTTGGGACAGGGGGCCGGTATGGCTACACCTTC. It codes for CASSLGTGGRYGYTF.

This clone showed up just once. The gene calls are TRBV5-5 and TRBJ2-2; a weak D match, TRBD2 (6 bases). Germline CDR1 reads SGHKS; CDR2 reads YYEKEE (reference sequence). Deletions cut 5 bases from V and 0 bases from J, with 8 bases between. This CDR3 comprises 14 residues. CDR3 amino acids: CASRRDPNTGELFF. DNA for the CDR3: TGTGCCAGCAGGCGGGACCCGAACACCGGGGAGCTGTTTTTT.

The table lists this clone with a few counts. This sequence joins TRBV5-4 and TRBJ2-7, with a tentative D call TRBD1 (6 bases). Germline V gene sequence: CDR1 SGHNT, CDR2 YYREEE (reference sequence). The V end was cut by 0 bases, the J end by 4 bases, with 11 bases between. The CDR3 extends over 14 amino acids. CDR3 bases: TGTGCCAGCAGCTTGGTCCAGGGGTCTTACGAGCAGTACTTC. Encoded protein: CASSLVQGSYEQYF.

The chain recombines TRBV4-1 with TRBJ1-5; D gene unclear. Trimming pared 1 base from V and 4 bases from J, leaving 5 bases between. Germline values: CDR1 MGHRA, CDR2 YSYEKL. The CDR3 has 13 amino acids. CDR3 protein: CASSQVVNQPQHF. The DNA of the CDR3 is TGCGCCAGCAGCCAAGTGGTTAATCAGCCCCAGCATTTT.

This clone was recorded once. CDR3 protein: CASSNPETSSQETQYF. DNA for the CDR3: TGTGCCAGCAGCAACCCTGAGACTAGTTCCCAAGAGACCCAGTACTTC. V and J are TRBV7-9 and TRBJ2-5, with a possible D match to TRBD2 (6 bases). From germline, CDR1 is SEHNR and CDR2 FQNEAQ (reference sequence). V was trimmed by 5 bases and J by 1 base, leaving 17 bases between them. This CDR3 is 16 amino acids long.

The gene calls are TRBV4-3 and TRBJ1-4, with a possible D match to TRBD1 (6 bases). The CDR3 covers 15 residues. Germline loops: CDR1 LGHNA, CDR2 YSLEER. V was trimmed by 10 bases and J by 0 bases, leaving 15 bases between them. The CDR3 region has the DNA TGCGCCACCGGGGGCAGGACCGCAACTAATGAAAAACTGTTTTTT. Encoded protein: CATGGRTATNEKLFF.

This clone was found once. The gene calls are TRBV18 and TRBJ2-5, with 12 bases lining up with TRBD1. With V trimmed by 6 bases and J by 5 bases, 7 bases remained unmatched. The CDR3 has 15 residues. Germline values: CDR1 KGHSH, CDR2 LQKENI. The CDR3 DNA reads TGTGCCAGCTCGCAGGGGACAGGGGGCTTTGAGACCCAGTACTTC. It yields the protein CASSQGTGGFETQYF.